Detailed here is one T cell receptor beta chain. V dropped 5 bases and J dropped 6 bases, with 17 bases sitting between them. CDR3 length: 15 residues. The germline CDR1 and CDR2 sequences are SEHNR and FQNEAQ (reference sequence). Assay: immunoSEQ multiplex PCR; the TCRdb copy retains only in-frame clones and omits some. Among about 58,000 clones listed, 85% to 95% were seen once. The source of the sample is a study of T cell changes during pregnancy in multiple sclerosis. This chain connects TRBV7-9 to TRBJ2-1; tentatively, D is TRBD2 (6 bases). This TCR derives from a female donor with multiple sclerosis, enrolled in a pregnancy study. Specimen: CD8+ T cells from peripheral blood mononuclear cells, collected in the second trimester of pregnancy. DNA of the CDR3: TGTGCCAGCAGCAAGACTAGTGGGATTACCAATGAGCAGTTCTTC. Amino acid sequence: CASSKTSGITNEQFF.